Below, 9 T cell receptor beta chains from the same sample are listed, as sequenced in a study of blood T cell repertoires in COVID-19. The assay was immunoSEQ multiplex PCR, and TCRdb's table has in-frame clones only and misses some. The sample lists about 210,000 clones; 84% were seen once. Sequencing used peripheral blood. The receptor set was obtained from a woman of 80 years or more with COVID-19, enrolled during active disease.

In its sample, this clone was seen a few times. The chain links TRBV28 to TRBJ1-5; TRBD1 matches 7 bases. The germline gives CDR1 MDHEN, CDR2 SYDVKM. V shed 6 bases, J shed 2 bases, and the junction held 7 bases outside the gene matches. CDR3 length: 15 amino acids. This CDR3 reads CASRSGTAGNQPQHF. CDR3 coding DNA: TGTGCCAGCAGGTCGGGGACAGCGGGCAATCAGCCCCAGCATTTT.

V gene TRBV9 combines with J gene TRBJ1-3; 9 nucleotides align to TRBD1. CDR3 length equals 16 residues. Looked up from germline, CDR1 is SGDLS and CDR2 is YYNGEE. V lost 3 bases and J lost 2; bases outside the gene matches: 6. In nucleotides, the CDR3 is TGTGCCAGCAGCGCTATACAGGGGGCCACTGGAAACACCATATATTTT. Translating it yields CASSAIQGATGNTIYF.

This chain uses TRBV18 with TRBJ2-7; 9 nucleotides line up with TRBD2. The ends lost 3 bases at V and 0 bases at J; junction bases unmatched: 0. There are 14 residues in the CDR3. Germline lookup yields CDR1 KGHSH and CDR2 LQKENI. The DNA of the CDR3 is TGTGCCAGCTCACCTAGCGGGAGCTCCTACGAGCAGTACTTC. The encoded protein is CASSPSGSSYEQYF.

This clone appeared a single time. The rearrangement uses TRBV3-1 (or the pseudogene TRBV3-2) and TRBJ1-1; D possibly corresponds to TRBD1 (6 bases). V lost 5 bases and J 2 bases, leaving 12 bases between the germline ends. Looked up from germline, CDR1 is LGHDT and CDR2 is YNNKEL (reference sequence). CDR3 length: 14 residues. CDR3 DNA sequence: TGTGCCAGCAGCTTTCACAGGGACAACACTGAAGCTTTCTTT. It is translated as CASSFHRDNTEAFF.

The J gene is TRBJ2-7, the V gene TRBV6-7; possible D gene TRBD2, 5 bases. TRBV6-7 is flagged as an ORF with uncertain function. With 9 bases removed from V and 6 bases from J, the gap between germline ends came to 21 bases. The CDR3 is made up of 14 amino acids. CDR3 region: CARVLGSGSGEQYF. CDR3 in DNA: TGTGCCAGGGTCCTCGGAAGCGGCTCGGGCGAGCAGTACTTC.

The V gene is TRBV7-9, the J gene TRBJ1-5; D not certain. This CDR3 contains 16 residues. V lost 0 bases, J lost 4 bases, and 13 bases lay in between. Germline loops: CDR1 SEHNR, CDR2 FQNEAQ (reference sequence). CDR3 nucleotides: TGTGCCAGCAGCTTAGCGTTTTCGGACTATAATCAGCCCCAGCATTTT. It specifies CASSLAFSDYNQPQHF.

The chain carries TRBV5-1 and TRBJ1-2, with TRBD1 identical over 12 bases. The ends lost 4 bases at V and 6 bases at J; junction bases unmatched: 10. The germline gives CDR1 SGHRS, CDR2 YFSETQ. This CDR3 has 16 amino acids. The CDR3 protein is CASSQAMGQGADGYTF. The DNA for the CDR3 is TGCGCCAGCAGCCAGGCGATGGGACAGGGGGCTGATGGCTACACCTTC. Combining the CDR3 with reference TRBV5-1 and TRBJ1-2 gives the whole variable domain KAGVTQTPRYLIKTRGQQVTLSCSPISGHRSVSWYQQTPGQGLQFLFEYFSETQRNKGNFPGRFSGRQFSNSRSEMNVSTLELGDSALYLCASSQAMGQGADGYTFGSGTRLTVV.

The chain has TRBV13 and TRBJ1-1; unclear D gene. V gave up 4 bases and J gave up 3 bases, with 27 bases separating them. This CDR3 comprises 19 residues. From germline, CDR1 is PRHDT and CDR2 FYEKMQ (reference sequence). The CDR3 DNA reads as TGTGCCAGCAGCTCCCTTGAGCGGGCGATTCGTGGCGTCGACACTGAAGCTTTCTTT. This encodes CASSSLERAIRGVDTEAFF.

The CDR3 DNA is TGTGCCAGCAGTTTAATGTCTCGGCAGCCCCAGCATTTT. Encoded protein: CASSLMSRQPQHF. This chain uses TRBV28 with TRBJ1-5, with unresolved D. Looked up from germline, CDR1 is MDHEN and CDR2 is SYDVKM. The CDR3 extends over 13 amino acids. V shed 2 bases and J shed 7 bases, with 9 bases lying between them.